This T cell receptor (beta chain) was captured by sequencing in a study of glioma-infiltrating T cells. Findings of the study overall: CDR3 overlap between tissue and blood was very small. Tissue-blood divergence was below expectation in non-neoplastic patients, above in gliomas.

The iRepertoire nested amplicon-rescue multiplex PCR amplified TCR alpha and beta CDR3s from RNA. Tissue mRNA or PBMC total RNA, roughly 90-450 ng, went into one-step reverse transcription and amplification. TCRdb recomputed calls from the multiplex PCR reads with MiXCR, one row per CDR3 protein. The table has tens of thousands of distinct CDR3 sequences, about 23% seen once. Germline CDR1 is MNHEY and CDR2 is SMNVEV (reference sequence). The CDR3 has 14 residues. The V and J ends lost 2 bases and 5 bases respectively, with 9 bases between them. Many counts were recorded for this clonotype. Its antigen is not identified.

The sequence came from a human donor with low-grade glioma or glioblastoma, undergoing nonglioma brain surgery, or in good health (not recorded which). The chain uses TRBV27 and TRBJ2-2; D ambiguous. Sequencing used glioma tissue, nonneoplastic brain tissue, or PBMCs (not recorded which). The CDR3 sequence: CASSLRSTTGELFF. The CDR3 coding sequence is TGTGCCAGCAGTTTACGGTCCACGACCGGGGAGCTGTTTTTT.